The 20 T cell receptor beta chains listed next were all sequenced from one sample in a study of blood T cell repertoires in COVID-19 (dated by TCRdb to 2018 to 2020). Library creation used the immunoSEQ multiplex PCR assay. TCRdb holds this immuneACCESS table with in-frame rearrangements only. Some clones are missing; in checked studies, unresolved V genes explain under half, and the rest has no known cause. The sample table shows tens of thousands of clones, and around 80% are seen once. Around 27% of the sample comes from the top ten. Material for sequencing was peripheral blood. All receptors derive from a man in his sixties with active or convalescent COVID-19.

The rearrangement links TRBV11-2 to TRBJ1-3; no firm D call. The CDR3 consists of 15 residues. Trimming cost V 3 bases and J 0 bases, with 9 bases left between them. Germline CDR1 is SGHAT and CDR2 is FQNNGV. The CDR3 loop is CASSFQTFSGNTIYF. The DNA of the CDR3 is TGTGCCAGCAGCTTTCAGACTTTCTCTGGAAACACCATATATTTT.

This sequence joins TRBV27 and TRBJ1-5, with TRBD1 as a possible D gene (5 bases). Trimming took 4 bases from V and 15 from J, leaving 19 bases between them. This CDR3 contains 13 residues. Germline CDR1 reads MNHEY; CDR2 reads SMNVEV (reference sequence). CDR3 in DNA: TGTGCCAGCAGTTCCGCGGGACCCATGGTTTGGCATTTT. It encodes CASSSAGPMVWHF.

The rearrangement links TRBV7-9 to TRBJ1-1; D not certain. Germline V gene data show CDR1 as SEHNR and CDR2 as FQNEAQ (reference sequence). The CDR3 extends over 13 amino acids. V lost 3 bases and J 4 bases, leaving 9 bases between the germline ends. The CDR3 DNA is TGTGCCAGCAGCTTGGCAACGGGCACTGAAGCTTTCTTT. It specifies CASSLATGTEAFF.

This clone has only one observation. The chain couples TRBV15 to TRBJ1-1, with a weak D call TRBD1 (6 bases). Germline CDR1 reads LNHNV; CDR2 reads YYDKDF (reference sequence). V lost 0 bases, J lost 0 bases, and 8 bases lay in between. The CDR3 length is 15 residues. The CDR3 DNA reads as TGTGCCACCAGCAGAGACGGACAGCTGAACACTGAAGCTTTCTTT. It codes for CATSRDGQLNTEAFF.

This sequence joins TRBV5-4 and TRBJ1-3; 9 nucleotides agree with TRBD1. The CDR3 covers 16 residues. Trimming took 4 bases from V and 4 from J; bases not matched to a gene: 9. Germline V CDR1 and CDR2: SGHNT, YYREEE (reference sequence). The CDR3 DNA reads TGTGCCAGCAGCGAAACAGGGGGCGCAGGGGGAAACACCATATATTTT. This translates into CASSETGGAGGNTIYF.

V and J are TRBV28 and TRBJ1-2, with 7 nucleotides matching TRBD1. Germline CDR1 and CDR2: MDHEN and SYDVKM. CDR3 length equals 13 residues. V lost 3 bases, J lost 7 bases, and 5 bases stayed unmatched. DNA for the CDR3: TGTGCCAGCAGTTTTGGGCAGGGGGGTGGCTACACCTTC. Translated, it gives CASSFGQGGGYTF.

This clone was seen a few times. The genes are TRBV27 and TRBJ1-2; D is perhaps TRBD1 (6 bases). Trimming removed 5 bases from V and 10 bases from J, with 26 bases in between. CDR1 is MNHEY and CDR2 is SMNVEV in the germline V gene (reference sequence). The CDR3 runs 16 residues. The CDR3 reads CASSRTTFRGGEVYTF. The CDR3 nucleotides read TGTGCCAGCAGTCGCACGACATTTCGCGGGGGCGAAGTCTACACCTTC.

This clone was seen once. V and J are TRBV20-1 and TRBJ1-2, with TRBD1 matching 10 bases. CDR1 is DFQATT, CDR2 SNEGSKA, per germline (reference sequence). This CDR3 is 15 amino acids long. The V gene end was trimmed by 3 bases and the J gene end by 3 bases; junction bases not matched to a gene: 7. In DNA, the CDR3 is TGCAGTGCTAGTAGGGACAGGGGTTCGTACTATGGCTACACCTTC. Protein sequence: CSASRDRGSYYGYTF.

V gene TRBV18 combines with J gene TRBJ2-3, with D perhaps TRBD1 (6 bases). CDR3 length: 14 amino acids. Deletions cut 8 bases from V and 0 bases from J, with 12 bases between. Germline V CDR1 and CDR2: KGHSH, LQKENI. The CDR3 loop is CASQGTLSTDTQYF. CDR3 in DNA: TGTGCCAGCCAGGGGACACTGAGCACAGATACGCAGTATTTT.

CDR3 region: CASSQLGTENSPLHF. As DNA, the CDR3 is TGTGCCAGCAGCCAACTCGGGACAGAGAATTCACCCCTCCACTTT. The chain employs TRBV3-1 (or the pseudogene TRBV3-2) and TRBJ1-6; 7 bases are shared with TRBD1. The CDR3 totals 15 residues. Unmatched junction bases numbered 5, after V lost 2 bases and J lost 7 bases. Germline CDR1 is LGHDT and CDR2 is YNNKEL (reference sequence).

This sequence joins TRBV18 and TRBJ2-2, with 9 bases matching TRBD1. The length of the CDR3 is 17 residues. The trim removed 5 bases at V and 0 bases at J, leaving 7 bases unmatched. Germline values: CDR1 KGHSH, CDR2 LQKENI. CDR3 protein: CASSVPRTGANTGELFF. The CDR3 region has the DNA TGTGCCAGCTCAGTACCTCGGACAGGGGCGAACACCGGGGAGCTGTTTTTT.

CDR3 nucleotides: TGTGCCAGCAGCCTACGACGGGTGGAGACCCAGTACTTC. Residues: CASSLRRVETQYF. The chain employs TRBV6-5 and TRBJ2-5; D unresolved. Trimming shortened V by 6 bases and J by 5 bases, and 13 bases separated the two germline ends. Germline values: CDR1 MNHEY, CDR2 SVGAGI. The length of the CDR3 is 13 residues.

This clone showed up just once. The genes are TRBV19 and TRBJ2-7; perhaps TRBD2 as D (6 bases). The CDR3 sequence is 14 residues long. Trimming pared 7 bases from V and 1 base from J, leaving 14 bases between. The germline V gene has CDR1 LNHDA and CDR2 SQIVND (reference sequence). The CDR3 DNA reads TGTGCCAGTAAAAGCGGGCAACAATCCTACGAGCAGTACTTC. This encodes CASKSGQQSYEQYF.

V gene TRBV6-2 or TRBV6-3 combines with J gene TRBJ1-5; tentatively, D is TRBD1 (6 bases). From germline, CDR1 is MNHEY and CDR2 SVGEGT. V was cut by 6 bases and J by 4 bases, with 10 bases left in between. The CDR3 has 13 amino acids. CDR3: CASSLDRNQPQHF. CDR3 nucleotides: TGTGCCAGCAGCCTCGACAGGAATCAGCCCCAGCATTTT.

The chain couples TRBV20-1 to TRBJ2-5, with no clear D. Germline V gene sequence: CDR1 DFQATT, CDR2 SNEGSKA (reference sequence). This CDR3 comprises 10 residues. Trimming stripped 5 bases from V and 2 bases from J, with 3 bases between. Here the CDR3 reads CSARQETQYF. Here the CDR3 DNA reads TGCAGTGCTCGGCAAGAGACCCAGTACTTC.

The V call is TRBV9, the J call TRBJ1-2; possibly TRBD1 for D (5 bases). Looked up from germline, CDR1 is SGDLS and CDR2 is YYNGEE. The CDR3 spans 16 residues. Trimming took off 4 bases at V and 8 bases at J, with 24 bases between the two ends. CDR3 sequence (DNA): TGTGCCAGCAGCCTCCAGGGAGGGGTCGACGCTTCGGGCTACACCTTC. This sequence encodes CASSLQGGVDASGYTF.

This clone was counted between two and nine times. The CDR3 loop reads CASRHAGGTYEQYF. CDR3 in DNA: TGTGCCAGCAGACACGCAGGGGGGACCTACGAGCAGTACTTC. The chain uses TRBV14 and TRBJ2-7; the D gene is possibly TRBD1 (7 bases). The ends were cut back, 6 bases at V and 2 bases at J, with 14 bases in the middle. Per germline, CDR1 SGHDN and CDR2 FVKESK. CDR3 size: 14 residues.

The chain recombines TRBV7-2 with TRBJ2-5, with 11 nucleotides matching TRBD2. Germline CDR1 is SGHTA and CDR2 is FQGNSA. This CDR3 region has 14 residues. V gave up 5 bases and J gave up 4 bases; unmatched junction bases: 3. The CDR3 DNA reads TGTGCCAGCAGCCTTAGCGGGGGGGCAGAGACCCAGTACTTC. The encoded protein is CASSLSGGAETQYF.

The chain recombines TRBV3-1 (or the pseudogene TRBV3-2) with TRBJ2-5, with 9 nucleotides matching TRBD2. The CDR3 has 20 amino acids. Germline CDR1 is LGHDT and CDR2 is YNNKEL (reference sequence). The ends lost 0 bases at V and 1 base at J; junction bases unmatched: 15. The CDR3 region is CASSQDRIAGALMFQETQYF. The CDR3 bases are TGTGCCAGCAGCCAAGATAGGATAGCGGGGGCCCTGATGTTCCAAGAGACCCAGTACTTC.

In DNA, the CDR3 is TGTGCCAGTAGTATAAGCGGGGCGGGCTATAATTCACCCCTCCACTTT. Translating gives CASSISGAGYNSPLHF. The rearrangement joins TRBV19 to TRBJ1-6, with D possibly being TRBD1 (5 bases). Germline CDR1 reads LNHDA; CDR2 reads SQIVND (reference sequence). This CDR3 comprises 16 residues. V was clipped by 2 bases and J by 3 bases, with 11 bases between them.